This T cell receptor beta chain was captured in a study of spatial heterogeneity in lung cancer. About the study: Detected beta-chain sequences consistently exceeded alpha-chain sequences.

The sample's time point: sample taken at primary tumor resection. Unsorted whole RNA samples from tumor, nontumor lung or frozen PBMC were sequenced. Samples came from roughly 72 TRACERx patients with untreated early-stage lung cancer. Single TCR cDNA molecules each had their own unique molecular identifier. Using its own MiXCR run on the 5' RACE reads, TCRdb lists one record per CDR3 protein. Among about 1,100 distinct CDR3 sequences listed, less than 60% were seen once. In the case of this clonotype: Since it is a stray read in a library aimed at alpha chains, this beta chain has a size that is not meaningful.

The CDR3 contains 16 residues. Looked up from germline, CDR1 is LGHNA and CDR2 is YSLEER. Trimming pared 0 bases from V and 2 bases from J, leaving 14 bases between. This receptor was taken from a male donor with early-stage non-small cell lung cancer. The V gene is TRBV4-3, the J gene TRBJ2-7; a possible D gene is TRBD1 (6 bases). The source material was PBMCs, sampled at surgery. DNA of the CDR3: TGCGCCAGCAGCCAAGATATTGGGGGCCGAACCTACGAGCAGTACTTC. Protein sequence: CASSQDIGGRTYEQYF.